This entry lists 21 T cell receptor beta chains sequenced from one sample in a study of blood T cells in healthy people across ages. The use of a sample-barcoded 5' primer and a J-beta primer mix characterized a second PCR of about 7 to 12 cycles. MiXCR, applied by TCRdb to the 5' RACE reads, yields one record per CDR3 protein. The repertoire has 660,000 or so distinct CDR3 sequences, roughly 50% of them found once; the top ten carry approximately 37%. The sample taken for sequencing was blood. All receptors derive from a man between 60 and 70 years old in good health.

The chain employs TRBV3-1 and TRBJ2-5; D is perhaps TRBD2 (5 bases). Germline lookup yields CDR1 LGHDT and CDR2 YNNKEL (reference sequence). Trimming cost V 2 bases and J 2 bases, with 12 bases left between them. The CDR3 has 15 amino acids. The DNA for the CDR3 is TGTGCCAGCAGCCAATTGACGACGGGGCAAGAGACCCAGTACTTC. Its protein is CASSQLTTGQETQYF.

V usage is TRBV20-1 and J usage is TRBJ2-4, with D possibly TRBD2 on 5 matching bases. Per germline, CDR1 DFQATT and CDR2 SNEGSKA (reference sequence). This CDR3 comprises 16 residues. V dropped 0 bases and J dropped 13 bases, with 25 bases sitting between them. CDR3 in DNA: TGCAGTGCTAGAGATCCGAGCGCGGGCGGAGTCGAACCCCAGTACTTC. This translates into CSARDPSAGGVEPQYF.

This clonotype turned up a few times. The chain combines TRBV4-2 with TRBJ1-1; weak D call: TRBD1 (5 bases). V shed 1 base and J shed 1 base, with 10 bases lying between them. The V gene's germline CDR1 is LGHNA and CDR2 YNFKEQ. CDR3 length: 15 amino acids. The CDR3 coding sequence is TGTGCCAGCAGCCAAGCAGGGACGGGGAACACTGAAGCTTTCTTT. It translates to CASSQAGTGNTEAFF.

CDR3 in DNA: TGTGCCACCAGTGTGGTAGGGACAACTGAGCAGTTCTTC. Encoded protein: CATSVVGTTEQFF. The chain combines TRBV24-1 with TRBJ2-1; D is perhaps TRBD1 (6 bases). Trimming left V 5 bases short and J 9 bases short, with 13 bases between. There are 13 residues in the CDR3. Germline values: CDR1 KGHDR, CDR2 SFDVKD.

The J gene is TRBJ2-7, the V gene TRBV6-6; D may correspond to TRBD1 or TRBD2 (5 bases each). The J call may be in error: the DNA end matches TRBJ2-5 better. Germline CDR1 and CDR2: MNHNY and SVGAGI (reference sequence). This CDR3 is 16 amino acids long. The CDR3 spells CASSYRVGTQAETQYF. CDR3 sequence (DNA): TGTGCCAGCAGTTATCGGGTCGGGACCCAAGCGGAGACCCAGTACTTC.

The chain has TRBV6-5 and TRBJ2-3; 9 bases match TRBD2. V shed 8 bases, J shed 8 bases, and the junction held 5 bases outside the gene matches. Germline lookup yields CDR1 MNHEY and CDR2 SVGAGI. The CDR3 has 12 residues. CDR3 bases: TGTGCCAGCTCAAATAGCGGGGGTACGCAGTATTTT. Protein sequence: CASSNSGGTQYF.

In this sample, this clonotype turned up many times. This may arise from a read error, as a much more abundant clone is one base away. V and J are TRBV20-1 and TRBJ2-7; 9 bases are shared with TRBD2. Germline V gene sequence: CDR1 DFQATT, CDR2 SNEGSKA (reference sequence). The CDR3 length is 13 residues. V was clipped by 6 bases and J by 7 bases; unmatched bases: 10. In DNA form, the CDR3 reads TGCAGTGCCCTGGGGGCTAGCGGGGATGAGCAGTACTTC. Translated, it gives CSALGASGDEQYF.

This clonotype was detected only a few times. The chain employs TRBV20-1 and TRBJ2-3; TRBD2 matches at 9 bases. Germline CDR1 reads DFQATT; CDR2 reads SNEGSKA (reference sequence). The CDR3 runs to 14 residues. With V trimmed by 6 bases and J by 1 base, 5 bases remained unmatched. This chain's CDR3 is CSAKRGARTDTQYF. CDR3 sequence (DNA): TGCAGTGCCAAGCGGGGGGCTCGCACAGATACGCAGTATTTT.

The chain recombines TRBV7-2 with TRBJ2-4; 7 bases match TRBD2. The end of the DNA aligns better with TRBJ2-5, so the J call may be wrong. The CDR3 has 16 amino acids. CDR1 and CDR2 (germline): SGHTA, FQGNSA. The CDR3 region is CASSKDLGLVEETQYF. Written as DNA, the CDR3 is TGTGCCAGCAGCAAGGACCTTGGACTAGTGGAAGAGACCCAGTACTTC.

V and J are TRBV28 and TRBJ2-6, with D perhaps matching TRBD2 (6 bases). With 8 bases removed from V and 0 bases from J, the gap between germline ends came to 17 bases. Germline V lookup: CDR1 MDHEN, CDR2 SYDVKM. This CDR3 spans 17 amino acids. CDR3 coding DNA: TGTGCCAGCGCCCAGGCGGGGTCTCCCTCTGGGGCCAACGTCCTGACTTTC. It codes for CASAQAGSPSGANVLTF.

This clonotype was seen only once. A much larger clone differs by one base, so this may be a read error. V and J are TRBV5-5 and TRBJ1-4, with D possibly matching TRBD1 (6 bases). This CDR3 contains 14 residues. Germline V lookup: CDR1 SGHKS, CDR2 YYEKEE (reference sequence). CDR3 amino acids: CASSRTVAKEKLFF. The CDR3 coding sequence is TGTGCCAGCAGCAGGACAGTGGCTAAGGAAAAACTGTTTTTT.

This chain links TRBV5-1 with TRBJ1-2; tentatively, D is TRBD1 (5 bases). CDR1 SGHRS and CDR2 YFSETQ come from the germline V gene. This CDR3 spans 19 amino acids. The V gene lost 1 base and the J gene lost 4 bases, with 26 bases spanning the gap. The CDR3 DNA reads TGCGCCAGCAGCTTGTTGAACGGCGTCGGGGACCGACGACCCTATGGCTACACCTTC. This translates into CASSLLNGVGDRRPYGYTF.

Only one count was recorded for this clonotype. The chain recombines TRBV5-1 with TRBJ2-2; no reliable D call. This CDR3 has 14 residues. Trimming stripped 0 bases from V and 5 bases from J, with 8 bases between. Germline CDR1 reads SGHRS; CDR2 reads YFSETQ. The CDR3 DNA follows: TGCGCCAGCAGCTTGGGGGTAGAGACCGGGGAGCTGTTTTTT. Translation: CASSLGVETGELFF.

This clonotype was recorded once. V and J are TRBV20-1 and TRBJ2-3; D remains ambiguous. Germline V gene data show CDR1 as DFQATT and CDR2 as SNEGSKA (reference sequence). Deletions cut 1 base from V and 2 bases from J, with 7 bases between. This CDR3 has 13 amino acids. The DNA of the CDR3 is TGCAGTGCTAGAGTTCTCACCACAGATACGCAGTATTTT. This gives the protein CSARVLTTDTQYF.

This rearrangement joins TRBV12-3 or TRBV12-4 to TRBJ2-3; 9 bases align to TRBD1. V lost 5 bases to trimming and J lost 4 bases; unmatched junction nucleotides: 4. The CDR3 has 14 amino acids. The CDR3 loop reads CASSGQGKPDTQYF. The CDR3 coding sequence is TGTGCCAGCAGTGGACAGGGGAAGCCAGATACGCAGTATTTT.

This clonotype was seen a handful of times. The genes are TRBV27 and TRBJ1-2; D might be TRBD1 (6 bases). The V end lost 3 bases, the J end lost 0 bases, and 14 bases lay between the germline ends. Germline CDR1 reads MNHEY; CDR2 reads SMNVEV (reference sequence). The CDR3 spans 16 residues. The chain's CDR3 is CASSFGRGRSNYGYTF. The CDR3 DNA is TGTGCCAGCAGTTTTGGCAGGGGACGATCTAACTATGGCTACACCTTC.

This clonotype was found a few times. This chain joins TRBV12-3 or TRBV12-4 and TRBJ1-6; tentative D call: TRBD1 (6 bases). This CDR3 region has 13 residues. Trimming took 7 bases from V and 9 from J, leaving 13 bases between them. The CDR3 coding sequence is TGTGCCAGCACCGACAGGTTCCCTTCACCCCTCCACTTT. Translated, it gives CASTDRFPSPLHF.

The rearrangement uses TRBV7-2 and TRBJ2-5, with unresolved D. The end of the DNA fits TRBJ2-7 better, so the J call may be wrong. Germline lookup yields CDR1 SGHTA and CDR2 FQGNSA. The CDR3 loop spans 14 amino acids. The CDR3 sequence is CASSTSSGAYEQYF. CDR3 coding DNA: TGTGCCAGCAGCACATCATCGGGCGCCTACGAGCAGTACTTC.

This clonotype occurred once. With a much larger clone just one base away, this may be a read error. V gene TRBV7-2 combines with J gene TRBJ2-1; D may be TRBD2 (6 bases). V lost 0 bases and J lost 2, with 8 bases in between. This CDR3 is 15 amino acids long. CDR1 is SGHTA and CDR2 is FQGNSA in the germline V gene. The CDR3 spells CASSLARGTYNEQFF. The CDR3 DNA reads TGTGCCAGCAGCTTAGCGCGGGGCACCTACAATGAGCAGTTCTTC.

The chain has TRBV15 and TRBJ2-1; D is unclear. The CDR3 loop spans 15 amino acids. The germline V gene encodes CDR1 LNHNV and CDR2 YYDKDF (reference sequence). The V end lost 0 bases, the J end lost 2 bases, and 8 bases lay between the germline ends. As DNA, the CDR3 is TGTGCCACCAGCAGAGATCCCGAGACCTACAATGAGCAGTTCTTC. Its translation is CATSRDPETYNEQFF.

A single count supports this clonotype. This chain uses TRBV7-9 with TRBJ2-7, with D possibly matching TRBD2 (7 bases). CDR3 length: 13 residues. The V gene's germline CDR1 is SEHNR and CDR2 FQNEAQ (reference sequence). V lost 4 bases to trimming and J lost 7 bases, with 14 bases between them. In DNA, the CDR3 is TGTGCCAGCAGCTCTGGGGGGGCCAGGGAGCAGTACTTC. Its translation is CASSSGGAREQYF.